The 27 T cell receptor beta chains given below trace back to one sample, sequenced in a study of CD8 T cells in ankylosing spondylitis. Using its own MiXCR run on the 5' RACE reads, TCRdb lists one record per CDR3 protein. The sample consists of under 55,000 distinct CDR3 sequences, 6.5% to 9% of them appearing once. The sequenced sample consisted of blood, either unsorted or a sorted T cell fraction (not recorded which). The receptors come from a female donor with ankylosing spondylitis or in good health (not recorded which).

This clonotype came up many times. The CDR3 bases are TGTGCCTCGTCTGGACAGCCCCTTGGGACCAATCAGCCCCAGCATTTT. This codes for CASSGQPLGTNQPQHF. V gene TRBV18 combines with J gene TRBJ1-5, with D perhaps TRBD1 (6 bases). The CDR3 extends over 16 amino acids. Trimming left V 11 bases short and J 3 bases short, with 23 bases between. CDR1 KGHSH and CDR2 LQKENI come from the germline V gene.

This clonotype was counted ten times or more. This rearrangement joins TRBV20-1 to TRBJ1-2; D is uncertain. The V end was cut by 1 base, the J end by 7 bases, with 1 base between. Per the germline V gene, CDR1 is DFQATT and CDR2 is SNEGSKA (reference sequence). CDR3 length: 9 amino acids. CDR3 in amino acids: CSARVGYTF. In DNA, the CDR3 is TGCAGTGCTAGAGTTGGCTACACCTTC.

This clonotype was observed at least ten times. This chain links TRBV12-3 or TRBV12-4 with TRBJ2-1; 10 positions agree with TRBD1. The CDR3 extends over 15 amino acids. J was trimmed by 8 bases and V by 8 bases; bases with no gene match: 12. The CDR3 region is CASARLDRGPDEQFF. CDR3 sequence (DNA): TGTGCCAGCGCGCGGTTAGACAGGGGGCCCGATGAGCAGTTCTTC.

This clonotype appeared many times. The chain joins TRBV5-5 to TRBJ1-1; TRBD1 matches 7 bases. V was clipped by 4 bases and J by 9 bases; unmatched bases: 9. The germline V gene encodes CDR1 SGHKS and CDR2 YYEKEE (reference sequence). CDR3 size: 13 residues. DNA of the CDR3: TGTGCCAGCAGCCAGAAGGGACAGTTGAAAGCTTTCTTT. Its protein product is CASSQKGQLKAFF.

The chain couples TRBV7-3 to TRBJ2-3, with 12 bases fitting TRBD2. Trimming removed 5 bases from V and 1 base from J; junction bases left unmatched: 13. CDR3 size: 19 residues. Germline CDR1 and CDR2: SGHTA and FQGTGA. CDR3 residues: CASSLTPRTSGEGTDTQYF. The CDR3, as DNA: TGTGCCAGCAGCCTTACTCCTCGGACTAGCGGGGAAGGCACAGATACGCAGTATTTT.

This sequence joins TRBV24-1 and TRBJ1-1; no clear D. Germline V gene data show CDR1 as KGHDR and CDR2 as SFDVKD. Trimming pared 3 bases from V and 11 bases from J, leaving 9 bases between. This CDR3 has 11 residues. CDR3 sequence: CATSDGVSAFF. DNA for the CDR3: TGTGCCACCAGTGATGGGGTGAGCGCTTTCTTT.

This clonotype was seen ten or more times. The chain uses TRBV5-1 and TRBJ2-1, with a possible D match to TRBD2 (6 bases). The germline V gene has CDR1 SGHRS and CDR2 YFSETQ. The CDR3 is made up of 12 amino acids. V lost 7 bases, J lost 10 bases, and 15 bases lay in between. CDR3 in amino acids: CASGTGVLEQFF. CDR3 nucleotides: TGCGCCAGCGGGACTGGGGTCTTAGAGCAGTTCTTC.

This clonotype was detected ten times or more. The rearrangement joins TRBV25-1 to TRBJ2-2; D might be TRBD1 or TRBD2, each matching 5 bases. The CDR3 is made up of 19 amino acids. Per the germline V gene, CDR1 is MGHDK and CDR2 is SYGVNS. The V gene lost 4 bases and the J gene lost 2 bases, with 23 bases spanning the gap. This CDR3 reads CASSARDETDLLNTGELFF. In nucleotides, the CDR3 is TGTGCCAGCAGTGCCCGGGACGAAACTGACCTTTTAAACACCGGGGAGCTGTTTTTT.

This chain links TRBV6-5 with TRBJ2-1; TRBD2 agrees at 12 bases. With 5 bases clipped from V and 0 bases from J, the junction kept 8 bases outside the gene matches. The CDR3 loop spans 18 amino acids. Germline V gene data show CDR1 as MNHEY and CDR2 as SVGAGI. In DNA, the CDR3 is TGTGCCAGCAGTGTACTAGCGGGGGGATTAAGCTCCTACAATGAGCAGTTCTTC. Amino acid sequence: CASSVLAGGLSSYNEQFF.

This clonotype was counted many times. The chain uses TRBV19 and TRBJ2-2; the D gene is possibly TRBD2 (6 bases). Germline assignment: CDR1 LNHDA and CDR2 SQIVND (reference sequence). The V and J ends lost 3 bases and 11 bases respectively, with 19 bases between them. This CDR3 has 15 amino acids. CDR3 nucleotide sequence: TGTGCCAGTAGTATGGGGGGACTTCAGGGCCGCGAGCTGTTTTTT. It yields the protein CASSMGGLQGRELFF.

This clonotype was picked up many times. This sequence joins TRBV28 and TRBJ2-7; D may be TRBD1 or TRBD2 (5 bases each). Between the trimmed V and J ends, which lost 7 bases and 0 bases, there was a span of 13 bases. Germline V CDR1 and CDR2: MDHEN, SYDVKM. There are 14 residues in the CDR3. Here the CDR3 reads CASTGDGSSYEQYV. CDR3 coding DNA: TGTGCCAGCACCGGGGACGGAAGCTCCTACGAGCAGTACGTC.

This clonotype was detected many times. J is TRBJ2-1 and V is TRBV29-1; 7 bases agree with TRBD1. The V and J ends lost 6 bases and 7 bases, in that order; junction bases with no gene match: 6. Germline V lookup: CDR1 SQVTM, CDR2 ANQGSEA. This CDR3 spans 12 amino acids. The CDR3 DNA sequence: TGCAGCGTGAAGGGGGCGTGGAATGAGCAGTTCTTC. It translates to CSVKGAWNEQFF.

The chain links TRBV15 to TRBJ1-1, with 7 bases fitting TRBD1. The V gene's germline CDR1 is LNHNV and CDR2 YYDKDF (reference sequence). This CDR3 contains 13 residues. The V segment lost 5 bases and the J segment 7 bases; nucleotides outside the gene matches: 7. The CDR3 spells CATSWNGDSEAFF. The CDR3 coding sequence is TGTGCCACCAGCTGGAACGGGGACAGTGAAGCTTTCTTT.

This clonotype has at least ten counts. The V gene is TRBV7-9, the J gene TRBJ1-3, with D possibly TRBD1 on 6 matching bases. CDR1 and CDR2 (germline): SEHNR, FQNEAQ (reference sequence). Trimming removed 5 bases at V and 3 bases at J, with 8 bases between. This CDR3 has 13 amino acids. CDR3 sequence reads: CASSQGFGNTIYF. The DNA for the CDR3 is TGTGCCAGCAGCCAGGGGTTTGGAAACACCATATATTTT. Using reference TRBV7-9 and TRBJ1-3 for the parts outside the CDR3, the full variable domain is DTGVSQNPRHKITKRGQNVTFRCDPISEHNRLYWYRQTLGQGPEFLTYFQNEAQLEKSRLLSDRFSAERPKGSFSTLEIQRTEQGDSAMYLCASSQGFGNTIYFGEGSWLTVV.

This clonotype was seen only a few times. The CDR3 protein is CASSLEAASGYTF. The CDR3 DNA reads TGTGCCAGCAGCTTAGAGGCAGCCTCTGGCTACACCTTC. The chain couples TRBV7-2 to TRBJ1-2; D not certain. Germline loops: CDR1 SGHTA, CDR2 FQGNSA. The V gene lost 1 base and the J gene lost 7 bases, with 10 bases spanning the gap. The CDR3 has 13 residues.

This clonotype was observed at least ten times. The rearrangement uses TRBV12-3 or TRBV12-4 and TRBJ2-6; D is perhaps TRBD1 (6 bases). The CDR3 spans 15 residues. Trimming removed 3 bases from V and 4 bases from J, with 10 bases in between. The CDR3: CASSFAGAGANVLTF. The CDR3 nucleotides read TGTGCCAGCAGTTTCGCAGGGGCCGGGGCCAACGTCCTGACTTTC.

This clonotype was found many times. The chain joins TRBV20-1 to TRBJ2-5; perhaps TRBD2 as D (6 bases). Trimming stripped 1 base from V and 5 bases from J, with 8 bases between. CDR1 is DFQATT, CDR2 SNEGSKA, per germline (reference sequence). The CDR3 runs to 12 residues. The CDR3 is CSARGGRETQYF. CDR3 nucleotides: TGCAGTGCTAGAGGGGGGAGGGAGACCCAGTACTTC.

This clonotype has ten or more counts. The gene calls are TRBV6-1 and TRBJ2-3, with D tentatively TRBD2 (5 bases). V lost 5 bases and J 5 bases, leaving 23 bases between the germline ends. The CDR3 extends over 17 amino acids. Germline assignment: CDR1 MNHNS and CDR2 SASEGT. The CDR3 coding sequence is TGTGCCAGCAGTCGGACGGACTGGGGATTACTGGGAGATACGCAGTATTTT. Protein: CASSRTDWGLLGDTQYF.

This clonotype has a handful of counts. This chain connects TRBV7-2 to TRBJ2-4; the D is unclear. Trimming stripped 5 bases from V and 0 bases from J, with 8 bases between. Germline V gene lookup returns CDR1 SGHTA and CDR2 FQGNSA. CDR3 length: 14 residues. The CDR3: CASSRRVAKNIQYF. In DNA form, the CDR3 reads TGTGCCAGCAGCCGAAGGGTAGCCAAAAACATTCAGTACTTC. Full variable domain (missing parts from reference TRBV7-2 and TRBJ2-4): GAGVSQSPSNKVTEKGKDVELRCDPISGHTALYWYRQSLGQGLEFLIYFQGNSAPDKSGLPSDRFSAERTGGSVSTLTIQRTQQEDSAVYLCASSRRVAKNIQYFGAGTRLSVL.

CDR3 nucleotide sequence: TGTGCCAGCACCATCGACGGGTACAATGAGCAGTTCTTC. The encoded protein is CASTIDGYNEQFF. This chain joins TRBV6-6 and TRBJ2-1; D gene ambiguous. Trimming took 7 bases from V and 4 from J, leaving 11 bases between them. The CDR3 runs 13 residues. Germline CDR1 reads MNHNY; CDR2 reads SVGAGI (reference sequence).

The sample holds many counts of this clonotype. The CDR3 DNA reads as TGTGCCAGCAGTTTAACGGAGACCCAGTACTTC. Translating it yields CASSLTETQYF. The J gene is TRBJ2-5, the V gene TRBV12-3 or TRBV12-4, with D unclear. V was clipped by 2 bases and J by 5 bases, with 3 bases between them. The CDR3 is 11 amino acids.

This clonotype came up many times. The chain combines TRBV5-1 with TRBJ1-3; maybe TRBD1 (5 bases). CDR3 length: 14 amino acids. V was trimmed by 7 bases and J by 0 bases, leaving 11 bases between them. Germline-derived CDR1 and CDR2 are SGHRS and YFSETQ. CDR3 bases: TGCGCCAGCCAACCGACAGTCTCTGGAAACACCATATATTTT. Its translation: CASQPTVSGNTIYF.

This clonotype came up many times. The rearrangement joins TRBV25-1 to TRBJ1-2; 8 bases line up with TRBD1. The CDR3 consists of 16 residues. Germline lookup yields CDR1 MGHDK and CDR2 SYGVNS. The V and J ends lost 2 bases and 4 bases, in that order; junction bases with no gene match: 9. The CDR3 DNA reads TGTGCCAGCAGTGAACCCGGGACAGGCTCCACCTATGGCTACACCTTC. Translation: CASSEPGTGSTYGYTF.

This chain links TRBV12-3 or TRBV12-4 with TRBJ2-3; 7 bases match TRBD1. The CDR3 loop spans 15 amino acids. Trimming at V came to 2 bases and at J to 3 bases, leaving 5 bases not matched to a gene. CDR3 DNA sequence: TGTGCCAGCAGTTTAAGGGACAGTTCTACAGATACGCAGTATTTT. Translated, it gives CASSLRDSSTDTQYF.

Note on this clonotype: Mismatch with germline at one junction end may stem from a read error. V is TRBV5-1 and J is TRBJ2-1; the D gene could be TRBD1 or TRBD2 (5 bases each). Germline V CDR1 and CDR2: SGHRS, YFSETQ. This CDR3 comprises 17 residues. This chain's CDR3 is CASSLGTGPSSYSEQFF. CDR3 sequence (DNA): TGCGCAAGCAGCTTGGGGACGGGTCCTAGCTCCTACAGTGAGCAGTTCTTC.

This clonotype was found many times. The chain joins TRBV28 to TRBJ2-7, with 7 bases matching TRBD1. The V and J ends lost 5 bases and 3 bases, in that order; junction bases with no gene match: 4. The CDR3 sequence is 13 residues long. Per germline, CDR1 MDHEN and CDR2 SYDVKM. The CDR3 reads CASSLRQGYEQYF. CDR3 sequence (DNA): TGTGCCAGCAGTCTCCGACAGGGCTACGAGCAGTACTTC.

The chain uses TRBV20-1 and TRBJ1-5; 9 nucleotides agree with TRBD1. Germline V gene data show CDR1 as DFQATT and CDR2 as SNEGSKA (reference sequence). Trimming at V came to 4 bases and at J to 3 bases, leaving 7 bases not matched to a gene. The CDR3 sequence is 15 residues long. The CDR3 region is CSATNRDRDNQPQHF. DNA of the CDR3: TGCAGTGCTACTAACCGGGACAGGGACAATCAGCCCCAGCATTTT.